The 30 T cell receptor beta chains reported below all come from one sample, sequenced in a study of blood T cell repertoires in COVID-19. Here immunoSEQ multiplex PCR was the method, and the copy in TCRdb shows in-frame clones only, minus some. The repertoire includes roughly 100,000 clones, around nine tenths of them detected once, and about a sixth sits in the top ten. Sequencing used peripheral blood. These receptors were obtained from a woman of 80 years or more in a cohort sampled during active COVID-19.

The chain couples TRBV6-4 to TRBJ2-2; TRBD1 matches at 7 bases. The CDR3 is made up of 14 amino acids. Germline CDR1 and CDR2: MRHNA and SNTAGT. J gave up 0 bases and V 7 bases, and 2 bases lay outside the gene matches. The CDR3, as DNA: TGTGCCAGCAAACAGGGGTCGAACACCGGGGAGCTGTTTTTT. Encoded protein: CASKQGSNTGELFF.

The J gene is TRBJ1-1, the V gene TRBV5-1, with TRBD1 matching over 9 bases. The CDR3 runs 15 residues. CDR1 and CDR2 from the germline V gene are SGHRS and YFSETQ. Losses at the gene ends were 4 bases for V and 4 bases for J; bases not matched to a gene: 8. The CDR3 reads CASSLPGQGSTEAFF. The CDR3 DNA sequence: TGCGCCAGCAGCCTACCGGGACAGGGCTCCACTGAAGCTTTCTTT. Based on the CDR3 plus reference TRBV5-1 and TRBJ1-1, the full variable domain is KAGVTQTPRYLIKTRGQQVTLSCSPISGHRSVSWYQQTPGQGLQFLFEYFSETQRNKGNFPGRFSGRQFSNSRSEMNVSTLELGDSALYLCASSLPGQGSTEAFFGQGTRLTVV.

This chain uses TRBV5-1 with TRBJ2-2, with D perhaps matching TRBD1 (5 bases). CDR1 is SGHRS and CDR2 is YFSETQ in the germline V gene. Trimming left V 0 bases short and J 4 bases short, with 13 bases between. The length of the CDR3 is 16 residues. The CDR3 DNA is TGCGCCAGCAGCTTGGCCGCAGGGCAGGGCACCGGGGAGCTGTTTTTT. The encoded protein is CASSLAAGQGTGELFF.

The table lists this clone with a count of one. The chain couples TRBV9 to TRBJ1-2, with a weak D call TRBD1 (6 bases). Trimming cost V 4 bases and J 8 bases, with 15 bases left between them. The CDR3 loop spans 13 amino acids. The germline gives CDR1 SGDLS, CDR2 YYNGEE. The CDR3 sequence: CASSSGVLLGYTF. The CDR3 nucleotides read TGTGCCAGCAGCTCAGGGGTACTGTTGGGCTACACCTTC.

In this sample, this clone turned up a few times. The chain has TRBV18 and TRBJ2-7; TRBD1 matches at 7 bases. V was clipped by 6 bases and J by 3 bases; unmatched bases: 11. This CDR3 region has 15 residues. Germline values: CDR1 KGHSH, CDR2 LQKENI. CDR3 sequence reads: CASSTRGTSLYEQYF. CDR3 coding DNA: TGTGCCAGCTCTACCAGGGGGACATCCCTCTACGAGCAGTACTTC.

The chain has TRBV7-9 and TRBJ2-1; TRBD2 aligns across 7 bases. After removal of 2 bases from V and 16 bases from J, the junction contained 17 bases not matched to a gene. The germline CDR1 and CDR2 sequences are SEHNR and FQNEAQ (reference sequence). There are 15 residues in the CDR3. The DNA for the CDR3 is TGTGCCAGCAGCTTATCTTTTTACGTGGTGGGGGGGGATTTCTTC. It translates to CASSLSFYVVGGDFF. Full variable domain (missing parts from reference TRBV7-9 and TRBJ2-1): DTGVSQNPRHKITKRGQNVTFRCDPISEHNRLYWYRQTLGQGPEFLTYFQNEAQLEKSRLLSDRFSAERPKGSFSTLEIQRTEQGDSAMYLCASSLSFYVVGGDFFGPGTRLTVL.

J is TRBJ1-3 and V is TRBV25-1, with D possibly being TRBD1 (5 bases). Trimming removed 1 base from V and 7 bases from J, with 11 bases in between. The CDR3 is made up of 14 amino acids. The V gene's germline CDR1 is MGHDK and CDR2 SYGVNS. CDR3 protein: CASSESGLMNTIYF. DNA of the CDR3: TGTGCCAGCAGTGAATCGGGACTGATGAACACCATATATTTT.

This chain uses TRBV29-1 with TRBJ1-2; D uncertain. CDR1 and CDR2 from the germline V gene are SQVTM and ANQGSEA. The CDR3 loop spans 12 amino acids. Between the trimmed V and J ends, which lost 3 bases and 2 bases, there was a span of 7 bases. CDR3 in amino acids: CSVEGKNYGYTF. Here the CDR3 DNA reads TGCAGCGTTGAGGGCAAAAACTATGGCTACACCTTC.

The chain uses TRBV5-1 and TRBJ2-7; D is unresolved. The ends were cut back, 4 bases at V and 3 bases at J, with 5 bases in the middle. The CDR3 contains 11 residues. Germline V gene data show CDR1 as SGHRS and CDR2 as YFSETQ. The DNA for the CDR3 is TGCGCCAGCAGCGGCGGCTACGAGCAGTACTTC. This codes for CASSGGYEQYF. Complete variable domain (other parts from reference TRBV5-1 and TRBJ2-7): KAGVTQTPRYLIKTRGQQVTLSCSPISGHRSVSWYQQTPGQGLQFLFEYFSETQRNKGNFPGRFSGRQFSNSRSEMNVSTLELGDSALYLCASSGGYEQYFGPGTRLTVT.

J is TRBJ1-4 and V is TRBV18; D possibly corresponds to TRBD1 (5 bases). Trimming shortened V by 3 bases and J by 0 bases, and 11 bases separated the two germline ends. The CDR3 totals 16 residues. Germline CDR1 and CDR2: KGHSH and LQKENI. CDR3 nucleotides: TGTGCCAGCTCACCGGGGCCGTGGTCAACTAATGAAAAACTGTTTTTT. It specifies CASSPGPWSTNEKLFF.

The V call is TRBV11-3, the J call TRBJ2-4, with 7 bases identical to TRBD1. The V segment lost 1 base and the J segment 7 bases; nucleotides outside the gene matches: 16. Germline V gene data show CDR1 as SGHNT and CDR2 as YENEEA. There are 18 residues in the CDR3. CDR3 in DNA: TGTGCCAGCAGCTTAGTTAGTTGTTTTAGGGGGCGCAGGAACATTCAGTACTTC. Translated: CASSLVSCFRGRRNIQYF.

The CDR3 coding sequence is TGTGCCAGCAGCTTGGGCGGGGCAGAGGTATACGAGCAGTACTTC. Its protein product is CASSLGGAEVYEQYF. V is TRBV5-4 and J is TRBJ2-7; a possible D gene is TRBD2 (6 bases). Trimming took off 0 bases at V and 4 bases at J, with 14 bases between the two ends. The CDR3 has 15 amino acids. The germline CDR1 and CDR2 sequences are SGHNT and YYREEE (reference sequence). Full variable domain (remainder filled in from reference TRBV5-4 and TRBJ2-7): ETGVTQSPTHLIKTRGQQVTLRCSSQSGHNTVSWYQQALGQGPQFIFQYYREEENGRGNFPPRFSGLQFPNYSSELNVNALELDDSALYLCASSLGGAEVYEQYFGPGTRLTVT.

This chain uses TRBV10-3 with TRBJ1-5; possibly TRBD1 for D (6 bases). V lost 6 bases and J 4 bases, leaving 19 bases between the germline ends. Germline CDR1 reads ENHRY; CDR2 reads SYGVKD. The CDR3 covers 16 residues. In DNA form, the CDR3 reads TGTGCCATCAGCCGGAGTGGGACAACTAATAATCAGCCCCAGCATTTT. It specifies CAISRSGTTNNQPQHF.

The chain uses TRBV18 and TRBJ1-1; 7 bases are shared with TRBD1. Germline values: CDR1 KGHSH, CDR2 LQKENI. The CDR3 runs to 17 residues. Germline trimming cut 3 bases from V and 3 bases from J; bases unmatched to any gene: 13. This CDR3 is CASSPTLVGQAYTEAFF. CDR3 bases: TGTGCCAGCTCACCCACCTTAGTCGGACAGGCCTACACTGAAGCTTTCTTT.

The V call is TRBV7-6, the J call TRBJ2-1; D is perhaps TRBD2 (5 bases). The CDR3 covers 17 residues. Trimming removed 6 bases from V and 0 bases from J, with 18 bases in between. Germline loops: CDR1 SGHVS, CDR2 FNYEAQ. CDR3 loop: CASSSLNPGSSYNEQFF. The CDR3 coding sequence is TGTGCCAGCAGTAGCTTAAATCCGGGAAGCTCCTACAATGAGCAGTTCTTC.

Points on this clone: This CDR3 is missing its conserved last phenylalanine or tryptophan, likely due to a read error. It is unclear where the CDR3 begins or ends on the DNA, so no DNA is shown, and the CDR3 is as TCRdb lists it. This chain links TRBV19 with TRBJ1-2; the table's D call of TRBD1 was not tested on the DNA. The CDR3 adds up to 15 amino acids, both ends counted. Germline V gives CDR1 LNHDA, CDR2 SQIVND (reference sequence). The CDR3 sequence is CASSRGQGRLGTKSL.

The J gene is TRBJ2-1, the V gene TRBV2, with D possibly being TRBD2 (6 bases). The CDR3 sequence is 14 residues long. V was clipped by 7 bases and J by 4 bases, with 14 bases between them. Germline V lookup: CDR1 SNHLY, CDR2 FYNNEI. As DNA, the CDR3 is TGTGCCAGCACCCCGGGACTCTTTTACAATGAGCAGTTCTTC. This codes for CASTPGLFYNEQFF.

The chain employs TRBV19 and TRBJ1-1, with unresolved D. Trimming pared 2 bases from V and 2 bases from J, leaving 15 bases between. The germline V gene encodes CDR1 LNHDA and CDR2 SQIVND (reference sequence). The CDR3 length is 16 residues. The DNA of the CDR3 is TGTGCCAGTAGTATAACGCCGGGAGTTGCTAACACTGAAGCTTTCTTT. Translation gives CASSITPGVANTEAFF. The full variable domain, completed using reference TRBV19 and TRBJ1-1, is DGGITQSPKYLFRKEGQNVTLSCEQNLNHDAMYWYRQDPGQGLRLIYYSQIVNDFQKGDIAEGYSVSREKKESFPLTVTSAQKNPTAFYLCASSITPGVANTEAFFGQGTRLTVV.

This chain uses TRBV10-2 with TRBJ1-2; 8 positions match TRBD1. Germline-derived CDR1 and CDR2 are WSHSY and SAAADI. J was trimmed by 2 bases and V by 0 bases; bases with no gene match: 2. The CDR3 consists of 15 residues. CDR3 protein: CASSESTGGNYGYTF. In DNA form, the CDR3 reads TGCGCCAGCAGTGAGTCTACAGGGGGGAACTATGGCTACACCTTC.

The chain is built from TRBV5-1 and TRBJ2-1, with 7 nucleotides matching TRBD1. There are 15 residues in the CDR3. V gave up 4 bases and J gave up 4 bases; unmatched junction bases: 8. Per the germline V gene, CDR1 is SGHRS and CDR2 is YFSETQ. CDR3 sequence reads: CASSAPGQTYNEQFF. The CDR3 nucleotides are TGCGCCAGCAGCGCACCGGGACAGACTTACAATGAGCAGTTCTTC.

This clone was counted once. The rearrangement joins TRBV5-1 to TRBJ2-1; the match to TRBD2 covers 12 bases. J gave up 9 bases and V 4 bases, and 17 bases lay outside the gene matches. The CDR3 runs 18 residues. Germline lookup yields CDR1 SGHRS and CDR2 YFSETQ. The CDR3 is CASSVHGLAGNSAGEQFF. The CDR3 bases are TGCGCCAGCAGCGTCCACGGACTAGCGGGAAATTCAGCGGGTGAGCAGTTCTTC.

This chain links TRBV24-1 with TRBJ2-5, with a possible D match to TRBD2 (7 bases). The length of the CDR3 is 16 residues. The V and J ends lost 3 bases and 5 bases respectively, with 18 bases between them. Germline assignment: CDR1 KGHDR and CDR2 SFDVKD. The CDR3 coding sequence is TGTGCCACCAGTGATGCGACTGCGGGGGCGCGCGAGACCCAGTACTTC. Encoded protein: CATSDATAGARETQYF.

This sequence joins TRBV3-1 (or the pseudogene TRBV3-2) and TRBJ2-1, with D perhaps matching TRBD1 (6 bases). With 1 base removed from V and 4 bases from J, the gap between germline ends came to 11 bases. This CDR3 has 15 amino acids. Germline lookup yields CDR1 LGHDT and CDR2 YNNKEL (reference sequence). The CDR3 nucleotides are TGTGCCAGCAGCCAAGGGGGACACCTTTACAATGAGCAGTTCTTC. Its translation is CASSQGGHLYNEQFF.

This clone was counted once. V and J are TRBV12-5 and TRBJ2-1; D gene unclear. This CDR3 is built from 11 residues. V lost 5 bases to trimming and J lost 6 bases, with 5 bases between them. Germline V gives CDR1 LGHNT, CDR2 FRNRAP. This chain's CDR3 is CASGVLNEQFF. The CDR3 coding sequence is TGTGCTAGTGGTGTACTCAATGAGCAGTTCTTC.

This chain uses TRBV19 with TRBJ2-2; 7 nucleotides align to TRBD2. Germline V gene sequence: CDR1 LNHDA, CDR2 SQIVND (reference sequence). The CDR3 loop spans 15 amino acids. The V gene end was trimmed by 5 bases and the J gene end by 6 bases; junction bases not matched to a gene: 9. The CDR3 sequence is CASSPRAGVAGELFF. The CDR3 DNA reads TGTGCCAGTAGTCCCCGGGCGGGAGTCGCCGGGGAGCTGTTTTTT.

V gene TRBV9 combines with J gene TRBJ2-5; no clear D. Trimming cost V 0 bases and J 3 bases, with 6 bases left between them. Germline V gene lookup returns CDR1 SGDLS and CDR2 YYNGEE. This CDR3 contains 13 residues. CDR3: CASSVGLKETQYF. CDR3 in DNA: TGTGCCAGCAGCGTAGGACTTAAAGAGACCCAGTACTTC.

The rearrangement links TRBV7-2 to TRBJ2-1; no clear D. The CDR3 is 15 amino acids. V was shortened by 1 base and J by 4 bases, with 11 bases between the two germline ends. The V gene's germline CDR1 is SGHTA and CDR2 FQGNSA. The DNA of the CDR3 is TGTGCCAGCAGCTTAGAACCAAGACTGTACAATGAGCAGTTCTTC. This codes for CASSLEPRLYNEQFF. Based on the CDR3 plus reference TRBV7-2 and TRBJ2-1, the full variable domain is GAGVSQSPSNKVTEKGKDVELRCDPISGHTALYWYRQSLGQGLEFLIYFQGNSAPDKSGLPSDRFSAERTGGSVSTLTIQRTQQEDSAVYLCASSLEPRLYNEQFFGPGTRLTVL.

V gene TRBV7-3 combines with J gene TRBJ2-7; D might be TRBD1 (6 bases). The CDR3 loop spans 13 amino acids. The V gene's germline CDR1 is SGHTA and CDR2 FQGTGA. The V gene lost 5 bases and the J gene lost 3 bases, with 11 bases spanning the gap. This CDR3 is CASSPGVRYEQYF. The DNA for the CDR3 is TGTGCCAGCAGCCCAGGGGTGCGCTACGAGCAGTACTTC.

The chain uses TRBV10-3 and TRBJ1-1; weak D call: TRBD1 (5 bases). This CDR3 has 15 residues. The V end was cut by 7 bases, the J end by 4 bases, with 19 bases between. Germline CDR1 is ENHRY and CDR2 is SYGVKD. The CDR3 bases are TGTGCCATCAAGGGAGGGGCGCGGGGAGTCACTGAAGCTTTCTTT. It yields the protein CAIKGGARGVTEAFF.

This sequence joins TRBV5-1 and TRBJ2-3; 10 bases map to TRBD1. Looked up from germline, CDR1 is SGHRS and CDR2 is YFSETQ. The V gene end was trimmed by 4 bases and the J gene end by 3 bases; junction bases not matched to a gene: 8. CDR3 length: 16 amino acids. This CDR3 is CASSLDRGPGTDTQYF. The CDR3 DNA follows: TGCGCCAGCAGCCTCGACAGGGGGCCGGGGACAGATACGCAGTATTTT.